Below are 12 T cell receptor beta chains sequenced from a single sample in a study of shared clonotypes between healthy human individuals. The table came from immunoSEQ multiplex PCR; TCRdb's copy has only in-frame clones and leaves some out. Of around 100,000 clones in the sample, less than 80% are singletons; the top ten hold around 41%. The sequenced sample was memory CD8+ T cells sorted from blood. Stated subset: CD45RO+ cells pooled with CCR7-negative TemRA cells. The receptors originated from a man aged 25 to 45 in good health.

The J gene is TRBJ2-1, the V gene TRBV6-5, with D perhaps matching TRBD2 (6 bases). The CDR3 length is 13 residues. From germline, CDR1 is MNHEY and CDR2 SVGAGI. V was trimmed by 5 bases and J by 5 bases, leaving 10 bases between them. In nucleotides, the CDR3 is TGTGCCAGCAGTGCTAGCGCCAACAATGAGCAGTTCTTC. This codes for CASSASANNEQFF.

CDR3 in DNA: TGTGCCAGCAGGGATTTAGCGGGAGGGCCGTACGAGCAGTACTTC. This sequence encodes CASRDLAGGPYEQYF. The chain has TRBV6-1 and TRBJ2-7, with TRBD2 matching over 11 bases. The CDR3 is 15 amino acids. Germline CDR1 is MNHNS and CDR2 is SASEGT. The J segment lost 4 bases and the V segment lost 6 bases, leaving 8 bases of the junction unmatched.

This clone was detected once. V usage is TRBV19 and J usage is TRBJ2-7; D remains unclear. V was clipped by 1 base and J by 3 bases, with 13 bases between them. The germline CDR1 and CDR2 sequences are LNHDA and SQIVND (reference sequence). The CDR3 spans 15 residues. In DNA, the CDR3 is TGTGCCAGTAGTATAGCCGTGGTGGGAATCTACGAGCAGTACTTC. It translates to CASSIAVVGIYEQYF.

This clone was seen a few times. The chain combines TRBV4-1 with TRBJ2-7; D gene ambiguous. With 3 bases removed from V and 3 bases from J, the gap between germline ends came to 15 bases. The CDR3 spans 15 residues. Germline V gene sequence: CDR1 MGHRA, CDR2 YSYEKL. CDR3: CASSHLLGAFYEQYF. The CDR3 coding sequence is TGCGCCAGCAGCCATTTGCTAGGTGCGTTCTACGAGCAGTACTTC.

This rearrangement joins TRBV21-1 to TRBJ2-7; the D call TRBD1 from the table was never checked on the DNA. TRBV21-1 is described as a pseudogene. The CDR3 totals 14 residues. The CDR3 region is CARWRQGTYYEQYF. CDR3 coding DNA: TGTGCCAGGTGGAGACAGGGGACTTACTACGAGCAGTACTTC.

The chain couples TRBV6-6 to TRBJ1-2, with D hard to call. V was shortened by 4 bases and J by 7 bases, with 13 bases between the two germline ends. Germline values: CDR1 MNHNY, CDR2 SVGAGI (reference sequence). This CDR3 comprises 13 residues. The CDR3 here is CASSSLRAGGYTF. The CDR3, as DNA: TGTGCCAGCAGTTCCCTTAGGGCCGGTGGCTACACCTTC.

This sequence joins TRBV6-1 and TRBJ2-7, with 7 positions matching TRBD2. This CDR3 contains 15 residues. Per the germline V gene, CDR1 is MNHNS and CDR2 is SASEGT. J gave up 0 bases and V 7 bases, and 9 bases lay outside the gene matches. The CDR3 region has the DNA TGTGCCAGCAAGGAGGCTAGCGGAACCTCCTACGAGCAGTACTTC. Protein: CASKEASGTSYEQYF.

This clone was seen once. The chain has TRBV6-1 and TRBJ1-3, with a tentative D call TRBD1 (6 bases). V was trimmed by 0 bases and J by 0 bases, leaving 9 bases between them. The CDR3 runs to 16 residues. Germline CDR1 is MNHNS and CDR2 is SASEGT. The CDR3 here is CASSEATGTSGNTIYF. CDR3 DNA sequence: TGTGCCAGCAGTGAAGCCACAGGGACCTCTGGAAACACCATATATTTT.

The V call is TRBV2, the J call TRBJ2-5; TRBD1 is a possible D gene (5 bases). CDR1 is SNHLY and CDR2 is FYNNEI in the germline V gene. This CDR3 is 12 amino acids long. Trimming shortened V by 6 bases and J by 2 bases, and 7 bases separated the two germline ends. The CDR3 protein is CASRRQQETQYF. Here the CDR3 DNA reads TGTGCCAGCAGAAGACAGCAAGAGACCCAGTACTTC.

A word on this clone: Other DNA sequences in this sample translate to the same CDR3. The CDR3 nucleotides are TGTGCCAGCTCACCGCTCAGGGAAGACACTGAAGCTTTCTTT. Protein: CASSPLREDTEAFF. V is TRBV18 and J is TRBJ1-1; D is perhaps TRBD1 (5 bases). The V end was cut by 3 bases, the J end by 3 bases, with 11 bases between. CDR1 KGHSH and CDR2 LQKENI come from the germline V gene. The CDR3 sequence is 14 residues long.

The J gene is TRBJ2-3, the V gene TRBV7-9; D gene uncertain. In germline, CDR1 is SEHNR, CDR2 FQNEAQ (reference sequence). V lost 5 bases and J lost 4, with 7 bases in between. The CDR3 length is 12 residues. CDR3 sequence: CASSQQADTQYF. The CDR3 DNA sequence: TGTGCCAGCAGCCAGCAGGCAGATACGCAGTATTTT. Filled out from reference TRBV7-9 and TRBJ2-3, the complete variable domain reads DTGVSQNPRHKITKRGQNVTFRCDPISEHNRLYWYRQTLGQGPEFLTYFQNEAQLEKSRLLSDRFSAERPKGSFSTLEIQRTEQGDSAMYLCASSQQADTQYFGPGTRLTVL.

The V gene is TRBV7-3, the J gene TRBJ1-1, with 8 nucleotides matching TRBD1. CDR1 and CDR2 from the germline V gene are SGHTA and FQGTGA. There are 16 residues in the CDR3. V gave up 0 bases and J gave up 5 bases; unmatched junction bases: 8. This CDR3 is CASSLTVSGGWTEAFF. The CDR3 nucleotides read TGTGCCAGCAGCTTAACGGTGTCAGGGGGCTGGACTGAAGCTTTCTTT. Filled out from reference TRBV7-3 and TRBJ1-1, the complete variable domain reads GAGVSQTPSNKVTEKGKYVELRCDPISGHTALYWYRQSLGQGPEFLIYFQGTGAADDSGLPNDRFFAVRPEGSVSTLKIQRTERGDSAVYLCASSLTVSGGWTEAFFGQGTRLTVV.